This is a list of T cell receptor beta chains from one sample in a study of cytomegalovirus exposure and HLA in healthy donors. Clones were sequenced by immunoSEQ multiplex PCR, and TCRdb holds only the in-frame ones, with some missing. The table lists 150,000 to 200,000 clones, roughly 82% of them singletons. The sample comprised PBMCs. These receptors originate from a girl aged 10 to 17 in good health and CMV-seropositive. The CDR3 runs from the conserved cysteine through the conserved F or W. Each record gives: V gene, clone size, J gene, CDR3 protein. The listing skips clone size in some rows; elsewhere it reads once, few, many or a size class.

v_gene: TRBV2
abundance: .
j_gene: TRBJ1-4
CDR3aa: CASSDRGQGNEKLFF

v_gene: TRBV7-9
abundance: .
j_gene: TRBJ2-1
CDR3aa: CASSSLDTDNEQFF

v_gene: TRBV5-1
abundance: .
j_gene: TRBJ1-2
CDR3aa: CASSPGRVEDGYTF

v_gene: TRBV27
abundance: .
j_gene: TRBJ1-1
CDR3aa: CASSPHPDRGGTEAFF

v_gene: TRBV5-1
abundance: .
j_gene: TRBJ2-1
CDR3aa: CASGRQGQGYNEQFF

v_gene: TRBV5-1
abundance: .
j_gene: TRBJ2-3
CDR3aa: CASRVRGQGTDTQYF

v_gene: TRBV18
abundance: few
j_gene: TRBJ2-7
CDR3aa: CASSPGIAGGRVSYEQYF

v_gene: TRBV18
abundance: .
j_gene: TRBJ2-7
CDR3aa: CASSPLAGAYEQYF

v_gene: TRBV19
abundance: .
j_gene: TRBJ1-2
CDR3aa: CASSINRDGYTF

v_gene: TRBV5-4
abundance: .
j_gene: TRBJ2-2
CDR3aa: CASSERTSGSTGELFF

v_gene: TRBV7-9
abundance: .
j_gene: TRBJ1-2
CDR3aa: CASSPGGYGYTF

v_gene: TRBV28
abundance: .
j_gene: TRBJ1-1
CDR3aa: CASSLGTGNTEAFF

v_gene: TRBV6-6
abundance: few
j_gene: TRBJ1-1
CDR3aa: CASSTQGTEAFF

v_gene: TRBV10-2
abundance: .
j_gene: TRBJ1-3
CDR3aa: CASSEQGQPGNTIYF

v_gene: TRBV18
abundance: .
j_gene: TRBJ2-7
CDR3aa: CASSPGLAGGNSYEQYF

v_gene: TRBV19
abundance: once
j_gene: TRBJ2-3
CDR3aa: CASSAWTSGRANTQYF

v_gene: TRBV18
abundance: .
j_gene: TRBJ1-5
CDR3aa: CASSPRANPPDSNQPQHF

v_gene: TRBV5-1
abundance: few
j_gene: TRBJ1-1
CDR3aa: CASSLGLNNEAFF

v_gene: TRBV5-1
abundance: .
j_gene: TRBJ2-2
CDR3aa: CASSLDIAGSLWGELFF

v_gene: TRBV30
abundance: .
j_gene: TRBJ1-1
CDR3aa: CAWNGGGTEAFF

v_gene: TRBV5-1
abundance: .
j_gene: TRBJ1-3
CDR3aa: CASSLIGGLSSGNTIYF

v_gene: TRBV10-3
abundance: .
j_gene: TRBJ2-5
CDR3aa: CAISEPGQGGETQYF

v_gene: TRBV7-9
abundance: .
j_gene: TRBJ1-2
CDR3aa: CASSFPGSRNYGYTF

v_gene: TRBV25-1
abundance: .
j_gene: TRBJ2-7
CDR3aa: CASSGAGTLTSYEQYF

v_gene: TRBV6-5
abundance: .
j_gene: TRBJ1-5
CDR3aa: CASSRGQRNQPQHF

v_gene: TRBV25-1
abundance: .
j_gene: TRBJ2-1
CDR3aa: CASSDSSGSSYNEQFF